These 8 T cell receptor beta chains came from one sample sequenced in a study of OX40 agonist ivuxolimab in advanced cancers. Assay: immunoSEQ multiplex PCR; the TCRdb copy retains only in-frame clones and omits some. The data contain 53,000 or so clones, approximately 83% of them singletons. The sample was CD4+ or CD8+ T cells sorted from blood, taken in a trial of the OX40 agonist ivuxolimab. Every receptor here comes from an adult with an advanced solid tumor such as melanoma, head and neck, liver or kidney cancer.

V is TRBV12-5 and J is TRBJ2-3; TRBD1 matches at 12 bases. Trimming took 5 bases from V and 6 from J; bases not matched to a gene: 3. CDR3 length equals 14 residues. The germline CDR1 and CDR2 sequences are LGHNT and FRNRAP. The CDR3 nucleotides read TGTGCTAGTGGTCCGGGACAGGGGGCCGATACGCAGTATTTT. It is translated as CASGPGQGADTQYF.

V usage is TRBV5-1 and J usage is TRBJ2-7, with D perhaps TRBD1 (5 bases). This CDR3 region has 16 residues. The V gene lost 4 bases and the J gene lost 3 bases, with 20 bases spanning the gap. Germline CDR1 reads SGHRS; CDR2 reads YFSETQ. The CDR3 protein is CASSLMPGKSIYEQYF. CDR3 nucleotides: TGCGCCAGCAGCCTGATGCCAGGGAAGAGTATCTACGAGCAGTACTTC.

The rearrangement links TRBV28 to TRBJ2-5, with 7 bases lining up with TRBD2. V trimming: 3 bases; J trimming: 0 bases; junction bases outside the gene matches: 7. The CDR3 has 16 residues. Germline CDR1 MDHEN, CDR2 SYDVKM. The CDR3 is CASSLLQGGYQETQYF. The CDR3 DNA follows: TGTGCCAGCAGTTTGCTTCAGGGAGGGTACCAAGAGACCCAGTACTTC.

The CDR3 DNA sequence: TGTGCCAGCAGTTACAGGGGTAGGGGACTAGTGGCCAACAATGAGCAGTTCTTC. Amino acid sequence: CASSYRGRGLVANNEQFF. J is TRBJ2-1 and V is TRBV27; possibly TRBD2 for D (8 bases). Germline CDR1 is MNHEY and CDR2 is SMNVEV (reference sequence). The CDR3 runs to 18 residues. V gave up 4 bases and J gave up 5 bases, with 24 bases separating them.

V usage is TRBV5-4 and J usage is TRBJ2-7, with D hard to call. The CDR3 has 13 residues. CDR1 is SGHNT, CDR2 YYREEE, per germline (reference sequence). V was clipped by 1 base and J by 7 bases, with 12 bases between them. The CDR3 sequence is CASSLTPPQEQYF. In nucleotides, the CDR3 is TGTGCCAGCAGCTTGACCCCCCCCCAGGAGCAGTACTTC.

The CDR3 nucleotides are TGTGCCAGCGCGAGGAGACCGTCGAGCACAGATACGCAGTATTTT. This codes for CASARRPSSTDTQYF. The chain uses TRBV9 and TRBJ2-3; D not certain. The CDR3 has 15 residues. Germline V gene lookup returns CDR1 SGDLS and CDR2 YYNGEE. With 7 bases removed from V and 0 bases from J, the gap between germline ends came to 15 bases.

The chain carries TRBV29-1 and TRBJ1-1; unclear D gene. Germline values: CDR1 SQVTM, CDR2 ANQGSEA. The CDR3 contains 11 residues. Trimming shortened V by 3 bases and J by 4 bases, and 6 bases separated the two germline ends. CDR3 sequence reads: CSVDSGTEAFF. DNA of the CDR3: TGCAGCGTTGATTCAGGCACTGAAGCTTTCTTT.

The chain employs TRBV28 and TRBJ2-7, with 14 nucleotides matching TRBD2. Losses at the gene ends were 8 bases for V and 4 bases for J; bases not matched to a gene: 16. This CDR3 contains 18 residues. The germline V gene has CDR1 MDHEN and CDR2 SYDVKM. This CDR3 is CASFSEGLAGDSFYEQYF. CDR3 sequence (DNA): TGTGCCAGCTTCTCCGAGGGACTAGCGGGAGATTCCTTTTACGAGCAGTACTTC.